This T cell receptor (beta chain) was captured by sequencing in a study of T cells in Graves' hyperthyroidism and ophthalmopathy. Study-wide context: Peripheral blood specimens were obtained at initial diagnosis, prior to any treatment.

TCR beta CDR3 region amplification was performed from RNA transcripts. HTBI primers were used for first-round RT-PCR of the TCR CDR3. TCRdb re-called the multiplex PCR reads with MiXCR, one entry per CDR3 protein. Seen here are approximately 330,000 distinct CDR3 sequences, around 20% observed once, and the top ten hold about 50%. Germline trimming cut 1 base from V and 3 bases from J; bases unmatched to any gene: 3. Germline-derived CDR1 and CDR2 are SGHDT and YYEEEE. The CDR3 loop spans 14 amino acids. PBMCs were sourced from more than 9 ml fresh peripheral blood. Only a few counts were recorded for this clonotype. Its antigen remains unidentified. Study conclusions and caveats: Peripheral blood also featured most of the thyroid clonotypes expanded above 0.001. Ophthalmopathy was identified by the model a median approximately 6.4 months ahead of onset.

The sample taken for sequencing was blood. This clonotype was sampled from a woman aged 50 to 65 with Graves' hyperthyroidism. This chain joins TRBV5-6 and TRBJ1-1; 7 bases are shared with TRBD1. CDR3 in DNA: TGTGCCAGCAGCTTGAACAGGGGCCACACTGAAGCTTTCTTT. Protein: CASSLNRGHTEAFF.